This entry concerns a single T cell receptor beta chain. This clonotype was counted ten times or more. The antigen it recognizes is unknown. The input lacks base qualities; no much larger clone sits a single base away. Compared with germline, V lacks 2 bases and J lacks 5 bases; bases without a gene match: 4. Measured from the cysteine to the phenylalanine, the CDR3 is 14 residues long. Here the CDR3 DNA is all that survives: 42 bases in frame from base 1. From a lookup of the germline V gene, CDR1 and CDR2 are SGHRS and YFSETQ. The data are from a study of CD8 T cells in ankylosing spondylitis (dated by TCRdb to 2017 to 2019). Study-wide context: The study profiled T cell receptor beta repertoires in healthy donors and ankylosing spondylitis patients to find disease-linked TCR variants. In total, the full study cohort was made up of nearly 110 healthy donors and about two dozen ankylosing spondylitis patients. Peripheral blood was sampled, and synovial fluid was additionally collected from ankylosing spondylitis patients. The research as a whole found: The disease-linked clones were reported as significantly enriched in matched synovial fluid samples from ankylosing spondylitis patients. Blood from ankylosing spondylitis patients appeared to be characterized by a TCR beta motif made up of about 8 highly homologous amino acid variants. Some TCR beta motif variants had previously been reported in synovial fluid and blood of reactive arthritis patients, which suggested common disease-initiation mechanisms. The disease-linked clones had a CD8+ phenotype and were found at relatively low frequencies in peripheral blood.

The listed sequencing device is Illumina HiSeq 2500. Quantitative 5'-RACE with molecular barcodes was the method used to prepare the TCR beta libraries. On the study's bioinformatics: To identify disease-linked TCR variants, a new computational method was used, one built on a probabilistic model of VDJ rearrangement. TCRdb reworked the public reads: Q25 trimming with fastp, MiXCR clone assembly, productive beta chains retained. Every entry covers one CDR3 protein and lists the most common genes and DNA from its rows. The V and J calls, along with clone size, are taken from TCRdb and not from the paper's own processing. Here the sample has roughly 490,000 distinct CDR3 sequences; roughly 5.2% occur a single time. Together, the top ten hold around 3.6% of the sample.

The V and J segments used are TRBV5-1 and TRBJ1-1; 9 bases in the junction line up with TRBD1. The clonotype originates from a male donor with ankylosing spondylitis. Sequencing was carried out using blood, either unsorted or a sorted T cell fraction (not recorded which). The CDR3 protein is CASSFGQGLTEAFF. The nucleotide sequence reads as follows: TGCGCCAGCAGCTTCGGACAGGGGTTAACTGAAGCTTTCTTT.